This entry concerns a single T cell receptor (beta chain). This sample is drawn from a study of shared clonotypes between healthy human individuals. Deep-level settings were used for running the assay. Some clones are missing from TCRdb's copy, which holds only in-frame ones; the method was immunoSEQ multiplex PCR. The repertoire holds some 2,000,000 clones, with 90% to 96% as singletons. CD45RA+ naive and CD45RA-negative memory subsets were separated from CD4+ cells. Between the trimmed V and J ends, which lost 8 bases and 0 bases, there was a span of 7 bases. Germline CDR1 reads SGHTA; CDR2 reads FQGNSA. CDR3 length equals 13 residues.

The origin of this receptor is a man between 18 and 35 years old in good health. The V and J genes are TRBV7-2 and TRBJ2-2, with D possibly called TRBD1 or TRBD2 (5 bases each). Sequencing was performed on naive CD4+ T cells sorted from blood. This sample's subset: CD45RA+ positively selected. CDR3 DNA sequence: TGTGCCAGCGGGACCCCGAACACCGGGGAGCTGTTTTTT. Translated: CASGTPNTGELFF.